This T cell receptor beta chain was recovered during a study of cytomegalovirus exposure and HLA in healthy donors. Findings and caveats of the study: A classifier reportedly called cytomegalovirus status with high sensitivity and specificity. What TCR beta sequences reportedly achieved was accurate prediction of HLA-A and HLA-B alleles in most subjects.

The CDR3 extends over 14 residues, inclusive of both ends. Germline V gene lookup returns CDR1 SGHTA and CDR2 FQGTGA. A remark on this clone: Its antigen is not identified. This likely comes from a read error, as the CDR3 has no conserved phenylalanine or tryptophan at its end. The limits of the CDR3 on the DNA are not certain, so only TCRdb's listed CDR3 is given.

Use of 60 Vbeta and 13 Jbeta primers characterized the PCR. Here immunoSEQ multiplex PCR was the method, and the copy in TCRdb shows in-frame clones only, minus some. In all, the sample yields 150,000 or so clones. J is TRBJ2-6 and V is TRBV7-3; the table's TRBD2 call for D was not verified on the DNA. The source is a man aged 18 to 29 in good health and CMV-seronegative. The sample consisted of PBMCs. The CDR3 region is CASSLREVFLSCEV.